This T cell receptor beta chain was sequenced for a study of beta chain features in type 1 diabetes. Study-wide points: Among type 1 diabetes patients, VDJ junctions had fewer insertions and more deletions. The study found that naive, central memory and Treg TCRB repertoires appeared more similar in patients than in healthy donors. Reads derived from cDNA could over-represent cells showing high TCR expression.

Sequencing targeted expressed TCRB transcripts, as all isolated RNA had been reverse transcribed. The assay was immunoSEQ multiplex PCR, and TCRdb's table has in-frame clones only and misses some. The table includes more than 300,000 clones, over 12% detected once. Worth noting for this clone: Its target is unknown.

Using CD45RO/CCR7/CD25/CD127/CD95/CD27, CD4+ naive, central memory, regulatory and stem cell-like memory cells were sorted. The specimen was naive CD4+ T cells from blood. This receptor was taken from a woman between 18 and 29 years old in good health.

The CDR3 reads CASSDRENNEQFF. CDR3 DNA: TGTGCCAGCAGCGACAGGGAAAACAATGAGCAGTTCTTC. This chain joins TRBV7-9 and TRBJ2-1; TRBD1 matches at 7 bases. The ends lost 5 bases at V and 5 bases at J; junction bases unmatched: 3. Germline values: CDR1 SEHNR, CDR2 FQNEAQ (reference sequence). The CDR3 is made up of 13 amino acids. The full variable domain, completed using reference TRBV7-9 and TRBJ2-1, is DTGVSQNPRHKITKRGQNVTFRCDPISEHNRLYWYRQTLGQGPEFLTYFQNEAQLEKSRLLSDRFSAERPKGSFSTLEIQRTEQGDSAMYLCASSDRENNEQFFGPGTRLTVL.